Described below is a single T cell receptor (beta chain) sequence and its context. Its antigen is as yet unknown. Single viable CD3+CD4+CD8-CD45RO+ cells were sorted as the memory CD4+ T cells. Under the authors' procedure: Out-of-frame sequences were removed, leaving roughly 2.1 million distinct TCRbeta sequences. Sequenced by immunoSEQ multiplex PCR; TCRdb stores in-frame clones only, minus some. The V and J calls and the clone size are those of that table, but D and trimming were determined from the DNA. The profile covers under 80,000 clones, with 80% to 85% appearing a single time and more than 0.8% taken by the ten largest. This sample was taken from a study of memory CD4+ T cells and cytomegalovirus serostatus. Study findings and constraints: Of under 200 reported CMV TCRbeta sequences, under 70 were found in memory CD4+ repertoires.

The receptor comes from an adult in good health and CMV-seronegative. Sequenced: memory CD4+ T cells from blood.

CDR3 in amino acids: CASPSTRDSIYGYTF. DNA for the CDR3: TGTGCCAGCCCTTCCACCCGGGACAGCATCTATGGCTACACCTTC. The chain couples TRBV6-6 to TRBJ1-2, with 7 bases identical to TRBD1. From germline, CDR1 is MNHNY and CDR2 SVGAGI (reference sequence). The CDR3 sequence is 15 residues long. V shed 8 bases, J shed 4 bases, and the junction held 13 bases outside the gene matches.